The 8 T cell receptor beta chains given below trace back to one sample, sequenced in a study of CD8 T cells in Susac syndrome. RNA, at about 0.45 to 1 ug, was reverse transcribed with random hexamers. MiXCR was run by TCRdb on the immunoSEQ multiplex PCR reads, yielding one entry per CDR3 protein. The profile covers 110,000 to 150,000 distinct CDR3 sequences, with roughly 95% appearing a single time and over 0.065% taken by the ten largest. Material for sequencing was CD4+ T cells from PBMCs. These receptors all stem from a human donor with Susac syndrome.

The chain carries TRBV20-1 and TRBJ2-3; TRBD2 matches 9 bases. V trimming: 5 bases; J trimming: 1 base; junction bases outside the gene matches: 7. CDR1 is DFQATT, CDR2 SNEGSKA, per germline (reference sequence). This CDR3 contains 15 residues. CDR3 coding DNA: TGCAGTGCTCGGGCGGGAGGGAGTGGCACAGATACGCAGTATTTT. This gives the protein CSARAGGSGTDTQYF.

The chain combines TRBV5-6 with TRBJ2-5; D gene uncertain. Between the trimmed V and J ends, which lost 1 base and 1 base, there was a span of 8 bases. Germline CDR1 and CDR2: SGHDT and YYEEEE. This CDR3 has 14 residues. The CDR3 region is CASSLYDPQETQYF. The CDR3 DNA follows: TGTGCCAGCAGCTTGTATGATCCCCAAGAGACCCAGTACTTC.

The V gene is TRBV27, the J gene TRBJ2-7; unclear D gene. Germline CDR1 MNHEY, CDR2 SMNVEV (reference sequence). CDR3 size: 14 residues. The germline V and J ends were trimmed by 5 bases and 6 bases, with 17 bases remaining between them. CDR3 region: CASSHTGFLGEQYF. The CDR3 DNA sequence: TGTGCCAGCAGTCATACGGGTTTCTTAGGCGAGCAGTACTTC.

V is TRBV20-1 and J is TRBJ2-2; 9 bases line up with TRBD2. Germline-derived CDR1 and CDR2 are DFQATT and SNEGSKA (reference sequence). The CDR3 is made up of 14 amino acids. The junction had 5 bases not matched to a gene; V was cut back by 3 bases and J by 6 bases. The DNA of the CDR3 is TGCAGTGCTAGTTTTCGGACTAGCGCCGGGGAGCTGTTTTTT. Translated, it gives CSASFRTSAGELFF.

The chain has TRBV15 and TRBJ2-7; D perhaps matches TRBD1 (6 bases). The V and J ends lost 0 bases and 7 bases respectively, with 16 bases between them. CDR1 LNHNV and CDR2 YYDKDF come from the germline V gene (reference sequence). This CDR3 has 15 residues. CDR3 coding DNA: TGTGCCACCAGCAGAGAGGGCGGCAGGGGTCGTGAGCAGTACTTC. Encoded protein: CATSREGGRGREQYF.

The CDR3 DNA is TGTGCCAGCGGGGGCGGGAGGGCCGAGAACGTTAGGAATGAGCAGTTCTTC. Amino acids: CASGGGRAENVRNEQFF. The rearrangement links TRBV28 to TRBJ2-1; 9 nucleotides match TRBD2. Trimming removed 8 bases from V and 7 bases from J; junction bases left unmatched: 18. Germline CDR1 is MDHEN and CDR2 is SYDVKM. The CDR3 totals 17 residues.

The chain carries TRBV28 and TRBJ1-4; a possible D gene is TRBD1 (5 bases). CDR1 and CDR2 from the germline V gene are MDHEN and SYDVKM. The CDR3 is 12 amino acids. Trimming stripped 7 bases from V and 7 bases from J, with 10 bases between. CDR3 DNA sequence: TGTGCCAGCAATGCGGGACTTGAAAAACTGTTTTTT. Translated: CASNAGLEKLFF.

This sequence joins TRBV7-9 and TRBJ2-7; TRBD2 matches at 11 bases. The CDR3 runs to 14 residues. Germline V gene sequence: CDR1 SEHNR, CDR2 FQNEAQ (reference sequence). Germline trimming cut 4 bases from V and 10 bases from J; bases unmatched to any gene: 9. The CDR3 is CASSSVGTSGTQYF. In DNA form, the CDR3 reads TGTGCCAGCAGCTCCGTGGGGACTAGCGGTACTCAGTACTTC.